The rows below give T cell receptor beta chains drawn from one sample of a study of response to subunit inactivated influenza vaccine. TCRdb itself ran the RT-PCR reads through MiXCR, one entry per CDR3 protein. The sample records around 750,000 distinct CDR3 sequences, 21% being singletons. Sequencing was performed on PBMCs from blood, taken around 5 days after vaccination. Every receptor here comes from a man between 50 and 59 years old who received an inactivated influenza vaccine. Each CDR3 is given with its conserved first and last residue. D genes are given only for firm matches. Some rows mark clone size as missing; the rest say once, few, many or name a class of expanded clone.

TGTGCCAGCAGTTACTTGACAGGCTCTGGGGCCAACGTCCTGACTTTC,CASSYLTGSGANVLTF,few,.,TRBJ2-6,TRBV6-5
TGTGCCAGCAGCCAAGTTAACAGGGGAGGGTACGAGCAGTACTTC,CASSQVNRGGYEQYF,.,.,TRBJ2-7,TRBV4-2
TGTGCCAGCAGCTTCCGGCCGGACAGGAGGTCCGGGGAGCTGTTTTTT,CASSFRPDRRSGELFF,few,TRBD1,TRBJ2-2,TRBV7-8
TGTGCTAGCAGCTTAGAGGTTAGGGGGGGAGAGCAGTACTTC,CASSLEVRGGEQYF,few,.,TRBJ2-7,TRBV7-7
TGTGCCAGCAGTGAAGATCGGCGGGACAGGGAAATCTTC,CASSEDRRDREIF,few,TRBD1,TRBJ1-2,TRBV6-1
TGTGCCAGCAGCTTAAGGGGGCTAGCGGGGAGTAACAATGAGCAGTTCTTC,CASSLRGLAGSNNEQFF,once,TRBD2,TRBJ2-1,TRBV7-9
TGCGCCAGCAGCTTGGCGGGCGAAGATACGCAGTATTTT,CASSLAGEDTQYF,many,.,TRBJ2-3,TRBV5-1
TGTGCCAGCAGTTTTGACAGGACAGGGGTCCACGAGCAGTACTTC,CASSFDRTGVHEQYF,.,TRBD1,TRBJ2-7,TRBV27
TGTGCCAGCAGTGCCGAGACCGTGTCTGGGGCCAACGTCCTGACTTTC,CASSAETVSGANVLTF,.,.,TRBJ2-6,TRBV28
TGTGCCTGGACCTTTAGCTACAATGAGCAGTTCTTC,CAWTFSYNEQFF,.,.,TRBJ2-1,TRBV30
TGCGCCAGCAGCCCCCGGACGGACACCGGGGAGCTGTTTTTT,CASSPRTDTGELFF,many,.,TRBJ2-2,TRBV5-1
TGCGCCAGCAGCCCCATTAGTAACTCCTACAATGAGCAGTTCTTC,CASSPISNSYNEQFF,few,.,TRBJ2-1,TRBV4-3
TGTGCCAGCAGCTTAGACTTAGCGGGAGGAGGGATAGAGACCCAGTACTTC,CASSLDLAGGGIETQYF,.,TRBD2,TRBJ2-5,TRBV11-2
TGCAGTGCTAGAGATTGGATAGCGGAGGCTAATGAGCAGTTCTTC,CSARDWIAEANEQFF,few,.,TRBJ2-1,TRBV20-1
TGTGCCAGCAGACTGGAGGGAGAGGCGAACACTGAAGCTTTCTTT,CASRLEGEANTEAFF,.,.,TRBJ1-1,TRBV6-1
TGCGCCAGCAGCTTGGCTAGCGGACTATACAATGAGCAGTTCTTC,CASSLASGLYNEQFF,many,TRBD2,TRBJ2-1,TRBV5-1
TGTGCCAGCAGCTTACGAGGGACCCTGTCCAATGAGCAGTTCTTC,CASSLRGTLSNEQFF,.,.,TRBJ2-1,TRBV7-3
TGTGCCAGCAGCTTATCCGGGACATACGACTATGGCTACACCTTC,CASSLSGTYDYGYTF,.,.,TRBJ1-2,TRBV7-2
TGTGCCAGCAGTGGAAGGGACAGGGGGCGGCACCAAGAGACCCAGTACTTC,CASSGRDRGRHQETQYF,.,TRBD1,TRBJ2-5,TRBV27
TGTGCCAGCACGCCCGACCCAGTCGACAATGAGCAGTTCTTC,CASTPDPVDNEQFF,.,.,TRBJ2-1,TRBV11-1
TGTGCCAGCAGCTTAGCTGGGGGATACGGCCACGGGGAGCTGTTTTTT,CASSLAGGYGHGELFF,few,.,TRBJ2-2,TRBV7-8
TGTGCCAGCAGTGAACATGGTACCAAAAACATTCAGTACTTC,CASSEHGTKNIQYF,.,.,TRBJ2-4,TRBV6-1
TGTGCCAGCAGTCCCAACGGGATGAACACTGAAGCTTTCTTT,CASSPNGMNTEAFF,few,.,TRBJ1-1,TRBV6-1
TGTGCCAGCAGCTTATCCTCCCGAGGGTCAGATACGCAGTATTTT,CASSLSSRGSDTQYF,few,.,TRBJ2-3,TRBV7-3
TGTGCCAGCATACCAGGCAACTCTGGAAACACCATATATTTT,CASIPGNSGNTIYF,.,.,TRBJ1-3,TRBV3-1
TGTGCCAGCAGCCTACAGGGGCGGGATACGCAGTATTTT,CASSLQGRDTQYF,many,TRBD1,TRBJ2-3,TRBV7-9
TGTGCCAGCAGCCTAGCGGGGGGGCCGATAGATACGCAGTATTTT,CASSLAGGPIDTQYF,.,TRBD2,TRBJ2-3,TRBV7-2
TGTGCCAGCAGTTTATCTTCGGGACAGGGCTACGAGCAGTACTTC,CASSLSSGQGYEQYF,.,TRBD1,TRBJ2-7,TRBV28
TGTGCCAGCAGCCAAGGAGGTTCGGGGGCCCATGAGCAGTTCTTC,CASSQGGSGAHEQFF,.,.,TRBJ2-1,TRBV3-1
TGTGCCAGCAGCTTGGGGGGGGAAAGACGTTTT,CASSLGGERRF,.,TRBD2,TRBJ2-3,TRBV11-2
TGTGCCTGCAGTTTATGGGGTCGGGGGACAGCGAACACCGGGGAGCTGTTTTTT,CACSLWGRGTANTGELFF,.,.,TRBJ2-2,TRBV27
TGTGCCAGCAGTCCGTGGGACGGGTACAATCAGCCCCAGCATTTT,CASSPWDGYNQPQHF,.,.,TRBJ1-5,TRBV6-2/TRBV6-3